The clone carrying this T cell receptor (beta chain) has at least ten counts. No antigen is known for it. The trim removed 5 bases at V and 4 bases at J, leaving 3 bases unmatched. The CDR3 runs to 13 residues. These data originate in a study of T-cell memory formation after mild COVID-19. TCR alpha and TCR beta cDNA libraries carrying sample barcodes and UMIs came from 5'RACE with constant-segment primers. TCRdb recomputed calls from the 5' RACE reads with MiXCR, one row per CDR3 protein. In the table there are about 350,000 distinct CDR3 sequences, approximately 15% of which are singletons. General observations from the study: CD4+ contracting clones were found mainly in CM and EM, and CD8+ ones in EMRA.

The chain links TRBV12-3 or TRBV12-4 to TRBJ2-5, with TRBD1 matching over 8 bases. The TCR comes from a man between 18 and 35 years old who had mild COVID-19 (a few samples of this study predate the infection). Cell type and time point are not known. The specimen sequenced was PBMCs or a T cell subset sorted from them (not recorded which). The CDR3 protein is CASSIQGGETQYF. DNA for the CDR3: TGTGCCAGCAGTATACAGGGGGGAGAGACCCAGTACTTC.